A single sample gave rise to the 30 T cell receptor beta chains below, sequenced in a study of blood T cell repertoires in COVID-19 (dated by TCRdb to about 2020). The library was obtained by the immunoSEQ multiplex PCR assay. This immuneACCESS table, as held by TCRdb, lists in-frame sequences with V and J called but not all clones. Of the missing ones, under half trace to an unresolved V gene in checked studies; the others have no known cause. For this sample the table gives 200,000 to 250,000 clones, of which approximately 80% were detected only once. Approximately 8.7% of the sample is in the top ten clones. The material sequenced was PBMCs or T cells enriched from blood (not recorded which). The receptors come from a man in his forties who had recovered from COVID-19.

V usage is TRBV29-1 and J usage is TRBJ2-7; D is ambiguous. CDR1 and CDR2 (germline): SQVTM, ANQGSEA. The CDR3 loop spans 12 amino acids. The V gene lost 7 bases and the J gene lost 5 bases, with 15 bases spanning the gap. This CDR3 reads CSASLSLDEQYF. CDR3 nucleotide sequence: TGCAGCGCCAGTTTGTCCCTAGACGAGCAGTACTTC.

As regards this clone: This sample includes further DNA sequences coding for the same CDR3. The V gene is TRBV7-9, the J gene TRBJ2-3; no clear D. Germline V lookup: CDR1 SEHNR, CDR2 FQNEAQ (reference sequence). V gave up 1 base and J gave up 0 bases, with 5 bases separating them. The CDR3 consists of 14 residues. CDR3 in DNA: TGTGCCAGCAGCTTAGGGCAGAGCACAGATACGCAGTATTTT. It specifies CASSLGQSTDTQYF.

V usage is TRBV27 and J usage is TRBJ2-1; D gene uncertain. This CDR3 has 12 residues. CDR1 MNHEY and CDR2 SMNVEV come from the germline V gene (reference sequence). The V end was cut by 5 bases, the J end by 6 bases, with 8 bases between. CDR3 in amino acids: CASSPFSNEQFF. Here the CDR3 DNA reads TGTGCCAGCAGTCCTTTTAGCAATGAGCAGTTCTTC.

This clone was seen once. The chain uses TRBV3-1 (or the pseudogene TRBV3-2) and TRBJ2-7; TRBD2 might be the D (6 bases). V lost 1 base and J 0 bases, leaving 10 bases between the germline ends. The CDR3 sequence is 15 residues long. In germline, CDR1 is LGHDT, CDR2 YNNKEL (reference sequence). CDR3 DNA sequence: TGTGCCAGCAGCCAAGGTAGCGGAAGCTCCTACGAGCAGTACTTC. It yields the protein CASSQGSGSSYEQYF.

The chain employs TRBV5-1 and TRBJ1-2; D perhaps matches TRBD1 (5 bases). The length of the CDR3 is 14 residues. Germline CDR1 SGHRS, CDR2 YFSETQ. V lost 2 bases and J lost 1, with 9 bases in between. CDR3 residues: CASSFQGGNYGYTF. The DNA for the CDR3 is TGCGCCAGCAGCTTCCAGGGCGGTAACTATGGCTACACCTTC.

The chain uses TRBV9 and TRBJ1-2; TRBD1 is a possible D gene (6 bases). This CDR3 spans 15 amino acids. Per the germline V gene, CDR1 is SGDLS and CDR2 is YYNGEE. Trimming removed 4 bases at V and 1 base at J, with 14 bases between. The CDR3 sequence is CASSFGGSVNYGYTF. DNA for the CDR3: TGTGCCAGCAGCTTTGGGGGCAGTGTTAACTATGGCTACACCTTC.

This clone appeared a single time. The chain joins TRBV2 to TRBJ2-5, with D possibly TRBD2 on 5 matching bases. CDR1 SNHLY and CDR2 FYNNEI come from the germline V gene. V was shortened by 6 bases and J by 5 bases, with 10 bases between the two germline ends. The CDR3 contains 12 residues. Here the CDR3 DNA reads TGTGCCAGCAGGGGAAGGAGGGAGACCCAGTACTTC. Translation gives CASRGRRETQYF.

The chain recombines TRBV30 with TRBJ1-4; D is ambiguous. Trimming removed 2 bases from V and 8 bases from J, with 12 bases in between. Germline V lookup: CDR1 GTSNPN, CDR2 SVGIG (reference sequence). The CDR3 consists of 13 residues. Here the CDR3 DNA reads TGTGCCTGGAGTATGGCGGCGGGGGAAAAACTGTTTTTT. As protein: CAWSMAAGEKLFF. Full variable domain (remainder filled in from reference TRBV30 and TRBJ1-4): SQTIHQWPATLVQPVGSPLSLECTVEGTSNPNLYWYRQAAGRGLQLLFYSVGIGQISSEVPQNLSASRPQDRQFILSSKKLLLSDSGFYLCAWSMAAGEKLFFGSGTQLSVL.

The chain employs TRBV9 and TRBJ1-1; D is unclear. Looked up from germline, CDR1 is SGDLS and CDR2 is YYNGEE. Trimming shortened V by 3 bases and J by 7 bases, and 16 bases separated the two germline ends. The CDR3 has 14 residues. The CDR3 bases are TGTGCCAGCAGCGGCAGCGAAGGAAAGGATGAAGCTTTCTTT. Translating it yields CASSGSEGKDEAFF.

The V call is TRBV9, the J call TRBJ2-5; TRBD1 is a possible D gene (5 bases). From germline, CDR1 is SGDLS and CDR2 YYNGEE. The CDR3 spans 13 residues. V lost 0 bases to trimming and J lost 4 bases, with 7 bases between them. The CDR3, as DNA: TGTGCCAGCAGCGTAGCTACAGGAGAGACCCAGTACTTC. This translates into CASSVATGETQYF.

A single count supports this clone. The chain carries TRBV6-5 and TRBJ1-2; 9 nucleotides line up with TRBD1. The junction had 10 bases not matched to a gene; V was cut back by 11 bases and J by 6 bases. The V gene's germline CDR1 is MNHEY and CDR2 SVGAGI. CDR3 length: 13 residues. The CDR3 DNA is TGTGCCTCCCACCCCGGGACAGGGCATGGCTACACCTTC. This encodes CASHPGTGHGYTF.

The CDR3 is CASSRDRSVATSEQFF. The CDR3 bases are TGTGCCAGCTCACGCGACAGAAGCGTCGCCACAAGTGAGCAGTTCTTC. This chain connects TRBV18 to TRBJ2-1, with D possibly TRBD1 on 5 matching bases. The CDR3 is 16 residues long. V was pared by 4 bases and J by 9 bases, with 22 bases between. The V gene's germline CDR1 is KGHSH and CDR2 LQKENI.

This rearrangement joins TRBV27 to TRBJ1-1; possible D gene TRBD1, 5 bases. Germline V CDR1 and CDR2: MNHEY, SMNVEV (reference sequence). V gave up 3 bases and J gave up 6 bases, with 11 bases separating them. The CDR3 loop spans 13 amino acids. The CDR3 nucleotides read TGTGCCAGCAGTTTCAAGGGGTTAGCTGAAGCTTTCTTT. This gives the protein CASSFKGLAEAFF.

This clone was counted a single time. V gene TRBV24-1 combines with J gene TRBJ2-7, with D possibly being TRBD2 (5 bases). The CDR3 consists of 17 residues. The germline V gene encodes CDR1 KGHDR and CDR2 SFDVKD. Trimming cost V 4 bases and J 4 bases, with 22 bases left between them. The CDR3 reads CATSDLPGKPSPYEQYF. Here the CDR3 DNA reads TGTGCCACCAGTGACCTCCCGGGAAAGCCTTCCCCGTACGAGCAGTACTTC.

The chain employs TRBV5-4 and TRBJ2-5, with D perhaps TRBD2 (6 bases). Trimming stripped 3 bases from V and 4 bases from J, with 16 bases between. This CDR3 region has 15 residues. CDR1 is SGHNT and CDR2 is YYREEE in the germline V gene (reference sequence). CDR3 nucleotide sequence: TGTGCCAGCAGCTACGGGAGAGAGGGAGTAGAGACCCAGTACTTC. Protein product: CASSYGREGVETQYF.

The V call is TRBV7-8, the J call TRBJ2-7; 10 nucleotides match TRBD2. Unmatched junction bases numbered 8, after V lost 3 bases and J lost 3 bases. Germline V gene sequence: CDR1 SGHVS, CDR2 FQNEAQ. The CDR3 extends over 16 amino acids. CDR3 in amino acids: CASSFQASGGYYEQYF. DNA of the CDR3: TGTGCCAGCAGCTTTCAGGCTAGCGGGGGATACTACGAGCAGTACTTC.

The CDR3 DNA follows: TGTGCCAGCAGCTTTGTACCGGGACTAGCGACCGGGGAGCTGTTTTTT. Amino acids: CASSFVPGLATGELFF. This chain connects TRBV11-2 to TRBJ2-2, with 10 bases aligning to TRBD2. This CDR3 region has 16 residues. V trimming: 3 bases; J trimming: 5 bases; junction bases outside the gene matches: 6. Per the germline V gene, CDR1 is SGHAT and CDR2 is FQNNGV.

The rearrangement links TRBV4-2 to TRBJ2-2, with a weak D call TRBD2 (5 bases). Germline CDR1 reads LGHNA; CDR2 reads YNFKEQ. The CDR3 loop spans 15 amino acids. The V end lost 5 bases, the J end lost 7 bases, and 17 bases lay between the germline ends. This CDR3 reads CASSVITRFDGELFF. The CDR3 coding sequence is TGTGCCAGCAGCGTCATAACTAGGTTCGACGGGGAGCTGTTTTTT.

The J gene is TRBJ2-3, the V gene TRBV30, with 7 bases that match TRBD2. Germline CDR1 and CDR2: GTSNPN and SVGIG (reference sequence). This CDR3 contains 15 residues. With 0 bases clipped from V and 1 base from J, the junction kept 4 bases outside the gene matches. For the CDR3, the DNA is TGTGCCTGGAGTGTACTAGCGAGGGGCACAGATACGCAGTATTTT. It codes for CAWSVLARGTDTQYF.

The J gene is TRBJ1-4, the V gene TRBV27, with D possibly being TRBD1 (6 bases). Germline V gene lookup returns CDR1 MNHEY and CDR2 SMNVEV (reference sequence). The CDR3 sequence is 16 residues long. The germline V and J ends were trimmed by 3 bases and 7 bases, with 18 bases remaining between them. In DNA form, the CDR3 reads TGTGCCAGCAGTTTCTTGGGGGCTCAGGCGGGTGAAAAACTGTTTTTT. Protein: CASSFLGAQAGEKLFF.

This chain uses TRBV29-1 with TRBJ1-3; D gene unclear. The germline V and J ends were trimmed by 6 bases and 0 bases, with 9 bases remaining between them. CDR3 length: 13 amino acids. The germline V gene has CDR1 SQVTM and CDR2 ANQGSEA. The CDR3 nucleotides read TGCAGCGTAGGAGATGGCTCTGGAAACACCATATATTTT. Its translation is CSVGDGSGNTIYF.

The chain combines TRBV7-9 with TRBJ1-5; no reliable D call. Germline CDR1 SEHNR, CDR2 FQNEAQ (reference sequence). V gave up 6 bases and J gave up 7 bases, with 13 bases separating them. This CDR3 has 13 amino acids. The CDR3 nucleotides are TGTGCCAGCAGGGCCGACGGCGGGCAGCCCCAGCATTTT. It yields the protein CASRADGGQPQHF.

The CDR3 protein is CAWSIRSGQPQHF. The CDR3 DNA reads TGTGCCTGGAGTATACGGTCAGGACAGCCCCAGCATTTT. V is TRBV30 and J is TRBJ1-5; D call uncertain. Trimming took 2 bases from V and 7 from J, leaving 12 bases between them. The CDR3 has 13 residues. The germline gives CDR1 GTSNPN, CDR2 SVGIG (reference sequence).

The rearrangement joins TRBV2 to TRBJ1-1; D perhaps matches TRBD1 (6 bases). The CDR3 covers 15 residues. The ends were cut back, 11 bases at V and 1 base at J, with 20 bases in the middle. Germline assignment: CDR1 SNHLY and CDR2 FYNNEI. In nucleotides, the CDR3 is TGTGCCGACCCGCAGGGGACAAGTAAGAACACTGAAGCTTTCTTT. Translating it yields CADPQGTSKNTEAFF.

This chain uses TRBV9 with TRBJ2-2; 7 bases match TRBD1. J was trimmed by 2 bases and V by 0 bases; bases with no gene match: 4. The CDR3 consists of 16 residues. Germline values: CDR1 SGDLS, CDR2 YYNGEE. The CDR3 coding sequence is TGTGCCAGCAGCGTAGGGACAGGACCCAACACCGGGGAGCTGTTTTTT. This gives the protein CASSVGTGPNTGELFF. The full variable domain, rest sourced from reference TRBV9 and TRBJ2-2, is DSGVTQTPKHLITATGQRVTLRCSPRSGDLSVYWYQQSLDQGLQFLIQYYNGEERAKGNILERFSAQQFPDLHSELNLSSLELGDSALYFCASSVGTGPNTGELFFGEGSRLTVL.

This clone has only a few counts. This rearrangement joins TRBV4-2 to TRBJ1-1, with no clear D. The germline V gene encodes CDR1 LGHNA and CDR2 YNFKEQ. Trimming stripped 3 bases from V and 1 base from J, with 9 bases between. The CDR3 loop spans 14 amino acids. CDR3 loop: CASSHQTGNTEAFF. CDR3 nucleotides: TGTGCCAGCAGCCACCAAACGGGGAACACTGAAGCTTTCTTT.

This chain joins TRBV30 and TRBJ1-6, with 7 bases fitting TRBD1. V dropped 3 bases and J dropped 10; count of bases not matched to a gene: 9. This CDR3 comprises 14 residues. Germline CDR1 GTSNPN, CDR2 SVGIG (reference sequence). CDR3 residues: CAWSEQGFKSPLHF. CDR3 bases: TGTGCCTGGAGCGAACAGGGGTTTAAGTCACCCCTCCACTTT.

In this sample, this clone turned up a few times. The chain carries TRBV5-8 and TRBJ1-1, with 7 bases identical to TRBD1. The CDR3 has 18 amino acids. J was trimmed by 5 bases and V by 0 bases; bases with no gene match: 16. The germline gives CDR1 SGHTS, CDR2 YDEGEE. In nucleotides, the CDR3 is TGTGCCAGCAGCTTGGACGGAGACAGGGTAGGGATCGGGACTGAAGCTTTCTTT. Translating it yields CASSLDGDRVGIGTEAFF.

DNA for the CDR3: TGTGCCAGCAGTACTCGAGGGAGGATCCAGCCCCAGCATTTT. Translating gives CASSTRGRIQPQHF. This chain links TRBV6-2 or TRBV6-3 with TRBJ1-5; D is ambiguous. The V gene lost 5 bases and the J gene lost 7 bases, with 15 bases spanning the gap. Germline CDR1 reads MNHEY; CDR2 reads SVGEGT. This CDR3 has 14 residues.

This chain connects TRBV3-1 (or the pseudogene TRBV3-2) to TRBJ1-2; 7 bases agree with TRBD1. V lost 6 bases and J lost 6; bases outside the gene matches: 7. This CDR3 contains 13 residues. CDR1 LGHDT and CDR2 YNNKEL come from the germline V gene (reference sequence). The CDR3 DNA is TGTGCCAGCAGTGTAGACAGGGCTGATGGCTACACCTTC. Translated, it gives CASSVDRADGYTF.